This entry lists 26 T cell receptor beta chains sequenced from one sample in a study of blood T cells in healthy people across ages. Using a J-beta primer mix together with a sample-barcoded 5' primer, a second PCR was run for roughly 7 to 11 cycles. TCRdb reprocessed the 5' RACE reads with MiXCR, giving one entry per CDR3 protein. The profile covers 1.5 million to 2 million distinct CDR3 sequences, with roughly 49% appearing a single time and less than 2.5% taken by the ten largest. Sequencing was carried out using blood. The receptor set was obtained from a woman aged 40 to 50 in good health.

The chain links TRBV6-5 to TRBJ1-2, with D possibly TRBD1 on 5 matching bases. The V gene's germline CDR1 is MNHEY and CDR2 SVGAGI. V lost 0 bases and J 1 base, leaving 15 bases between the germline ends. The CDR3 loop spans 17 amino acids. CDR3 nucleotides: TGTGCCAGCAGTTACTCGGAAGAGGGGACTTTTAACTATGGCTACACCTTC. It translates to CASSYSEEGTFNYGYTF.

The chain employs TRBV7-2 and TRBJ2-3, with TRBD1 matching 9 bases. V was clipped by 4 bases and J by 2 bases; unmatched bases: 7. Germline V CDR1 and CDR2: SGHTA, FQGNSA. The CDR3 is made up of 16 amino acids. This CDR3 reads CASSSRQGGSTDTQYF. CDR3 sequence (DNA): TGTGCCAGCAGCTCAAGACAGGGGGGCTCCACAGATACGCAGTATTTT. The complete variable domain, with remaining parts taken from reference TRBV7-2 and TRBJ2-3, reads GAGVSQSPSNKVTEKGKDVELRCDPISGHTALYWYRQSLGQGLEFLIYFQGNSAPDKSGLPSDRFSAERTGGSVSTLTIQRTQQEDSAVYLCASSSRQGGSTDTQYFGPGTRLTVL.

This clonotype was detected ten times or more. This chain uses TRBV7-2 with TRBJ1-2, with D perhaps matching TRBD1 (6 bases). Trimming removed 3 bases from V and 8 bases from J, with 10 bases in between. This CDR3 spans 12 amino acids. Per germline, CDR1 SGHTA and CDR2 FQGNSA. In DNA, the CDR3 is TGTGCCAGCAGCTTGGTCGGGGGCGGCTACACCTTC. The encoded protein is CASSLVGGGYTF.

This clonotype was counted a few times. The chain has TRBV4-2 and TRBJ2-1, with D possibly being TRBD1 (5 bases). The CDR3 sequence is 14 residues long. Trimming cost V 1 base and J 6 bases, with 10 bases left between them. Looked up from germline, CDR1 is LGHNA and CDR2 is YNFKEQ. The CDR3 DNA is TGTGCCAGCAGCCAAGCCTGGCAGGGCAATGAGCAGTTCTTC. Translation gives CASSQAWQGNEQFF.

V and J are TRBV6-1 and TRBJ2-5; tentatively, D is TRBD2 (6 bases). This CDR3 is 15 amino acids long. V was shortened by 1 base and J by 1 base, with 10 bases between the two germline ends. CDR1 is MNHNS and CDR2 is SASEGT in the germline V gene. CDR3 amino acids: CASSEEAGSQETQYF. The CDR3 nucleotides read TGTGCCAGCAGTGAAGAGGCGGGGTCCCAAGAGACCCAGTACTTC.

The J gene is TRBJ1-2, the V gene TRBV20-1; D possibly corresponds to TRBD1 (5 bases). The CDR3 contains 13 residues. CDR1 and CDR2 (germline): DFQATT, SNEGSKA (reference sequence). Trimming took 5 bases from V and 8 from J, leaving 18 bases between them. The CDR3 DNA reads as TGCAGTGCTCGTACGGGGCATTGGGAGGGCTACACCTTC. Protein product: CSARTGHWEGYTF.

This clonotype was seen a few times. The rearrangement joins TRBV7-3 to TRBJ2-1, with 10 bases identical to TRBD1. The V segment lost 3 bases and the J segment 7 bases; nucleotides outside the gene matches: 12. Germline CDR1 reads SGHTA; CDR2 reads FQGTGA. CDR3 length: 17 amino acids. The DNA for the CDR3 is TGTGCCAGCAGCTTGTTCCCGGGACAGGGGATCGGTAATGAGCAGTTCTTC. It translates to CASSLFPGQGIGNEQFF.

J is TRBJ2-3 and V is TRBV3-1; D call uncertain. The CDR3 runs 14 residues. Germline assignment: CDR1 LGHDT and CDR2 YNNKEL (reference sequence). Trimming stripped 1 base from V and 4 bases from J, with 9 bases between. The DNA of the CDR3 is TGTGCCAGCAGCCAAGGACCAGCAGCAGATACGCAGTATTTT. Its protein is CASSQGPAADTQYF.

The chain is built from TRBV4-1 and TRBJ1-5; D may be TRBD1 (5 bases). Deletions cut 1 base from V and 7 bases from J, with 14 bases between. The CDR3 is 15 residues long. Germline V gene sequence: CDR1 MGHRA, CDR2 YSYEKL. The DNA for the CDR3 is TGCGCCAGCAGCCAAGGTGCCGGGGGAAACCAGCCCCAGCATTTT. Translated, it gives CASSQGAGGNQPQHF.

The chain carries TRBV6-2 or TRBV6-3 and TRBJ2-5; 7 nucleotides align to TRBD2. This CDR3 is 14 amino acids long. V lost 6 bases to trimming and J lost 0 bases; unmatched junction nucleotides: 4. The germline V gene has CDR1 MNHEY and CDR2 SVGEGT. The CDR3 bases are TGTGCCAGCAGCAACGGGGGGTACCAAGAGACCCAGTACTTC. It codes for CASSNGGYQETQYF.

The CDR3, as DNA: TGTGCTAGTGGTTCCAGGACTAGCGGGGGAGAAGAGACCCAGTACTTC. Translation: CASGSRTSGGEETQYF. The chain employs TRBV12-5 and TRBJ2-5; 13 nucleotides match TRBD2. Germline-derived CDR1 and CDR2 are LGHNT and FRNRAP. The CDR3 loop spans 16 amino acids. Unmatched junction bases numbered 5, after V lost 4 bases and J lost 3 bases.

DNA of the CDR3: TGCGCCAGCAGCCAAGATTCGGGAACGACGACAAGCTCCTACAATGAGCAGTTCTTC. Protein sequence: CASSQDSGTTTSSYNEQFF. V gene TRBV4-1 combines with J gene TRBJ2-1; maybe TRBD2 (5 bases). V was trimmed by 0 bases and J by 0 bases, leaving 18 bases between them. The germline V gene has CDR1 MGHRA and CDR2 YSYEKL. This CDR3 has 19 amino acids.

V usage is TRBV6-1 and J usage is TRBJ1-2, with D tentatively TRBD1 (5 bases). V lost 1 base, J lost 8 bases, and 11 bases lay in between. CDR3 length: 13 amino acids. Germline CDR1 is MNHNS and CDR2 is SASEGT. This CDR3 is CASSEGGPAGYTF. CDR3 in DNA: TGTGCCAGCAGTGAAGGGGGCCCGGCGGGCTACACCTTC.

This chain links TRBV6-2 or TRBV6-3 with TRBJ2-6; D is uncertain. The CDR3 consists of 15 residues. CDR1 is MNHEY and CDR2 is SVGEGT in the germline V gene. V lost 10 bases and J 0 bases, leaving 13 bases between the germline ends. The CDR3 loop reads CAIVPEHSGANVLTF. The CDR3 bases are TGTGCCATCGTTCCGGAGCACTCTGGGGCCAACGTCCTGACTTTC.

This clonotype was seen a few times. V is TRBV6-5 and J is TRBJ2-1; tentative D call: TRBD2 (6 bases). The ends were cut back, 2 bases at V and 8 bases at J, with 7 bases in the middle. Germline lookup yields CDR1 MNHEY and CDR2 SVGAGI. The CDR3 spans 12 residues. The CDR3 spells CASSYGTDEQFF. The CDR3 region has the DNA TGTGCCAGCAGTTACGGGACTGATGAGCAGTTCTTC.

The chain combines TRBV6-5 with TRBJ1-2, with D maybe TRBD1 (6 bases). The CDR3 spans 15 residues. The germline V gene encodes CDR1 MNHEY and CDR2 SVGAGI. V gave up 0 bases and J gave up 6 bases, with 14 bases separating them. DNA for the CDR3: TGTGCCAGCAGTTACTCGGGGGGCAGGTTAGATGGCTACACCTTC. It specifies CASSYSGGRLDGYTF.

The chain has TRBV6-6 and TRBJ2-1; possibly TRBD1 for D (6 bases). Germline CDR1 reads MNHNY; CDR2 reads SVGAGI (reference sequence). The CDR3 covers 12 residues. The V gene lost 2 bases and the J gene lost 11 bases, with 10 bases spanning the gap. This CDR3 reads CASSYEDSKQFF. The CDR3 nucleotides read TGTGCCAGCAGTTACGAGGACAGCAAGCAGTTCTTC.

The J gene is TRBJ2-5, the V gene TRBV15; possible D gene TRBD1, 6 bases. Germline-derived CDR1 and CDR2 are LNHNV and YYDKDF (reference sequence). This CDR3 spans 14 amino acids. V gave up 11 bases and J gave up 2 bases, with 18 bases separating them. The CDR3 region has the DNA TGTGCCGCCACCCAGACAGGAATGCAAGAGACCCAGTACTTC. It codes for CAATQTGMQETQYF.

The genes are TRBV25-1 and TRBJ2-3; 15 bases match TRBD2. J was trimmed by 3 bases and V by 1 base; bases with no gene match: 5. The germline V gene encodes CDR1 MGHDK and CDR2 SYGVNS. This CDR3 is 18 amino acids long. DNA for the CDR3: TGTGCCAGCAGTGAATCGGGACTAGCGGGGGGCGGTACAGATACGCAGTATTTT. Translating it yields CASSESGLAGGGTDTQYF. Looking up the rest from reference TRBV25-1 and TRBJ2-3 gives the full variable domain: EADIYQTPRYLVIGTGKKITLECSQTMGHDKMYWYQQDPGMELHLIHYSYGVNSTEKGDLSSESTVSRIRTEHFPLTLESARPSHTSQYLCASSESGLAGGGTDTQYFGPGTRLTVL.

The chain is built from TRBV29-1 and TRBJ2-3; 9 bases are a match to TRBD1. Germline V gives CDR1 SQVTM, CDR2 ANQGSEA. There are 15 residues in the CDR3. With V trimmed by 3 bases and J by 7 bases, 11 bases remained unmatched. The CDR3 DNA reads TGCAGCGTTGATAGGGGACAGGGAGGTTCAAATACGCAGTATTTT. Translation: CSVDRGQGGSNTQYF.

The rearrangement uses TRBV12-3 or TRBV12-4 and TRBJ1-4; the D is unclear. V was pared by 5 bases and J by 6 bases, with 10 bases between. CDR3 length equals 13 residues. The CDR3 is CASSMNRDEKLFF. Written as DNA, the CDR3 is TGTGCCAGCAGTATGAATCGGGATGAAAAACTGTTTTTT.

This clonotype was counted between two and nine times. The V call is TRBV20-1, the J call TRBJ1-2; weak D call: TRBD1 (6 bases). V lost 3 bases, J lost 1 base, and 15 bases lay in between. The germline CDR1 and CDR2 sequences are DFQATT and SNEGSKA (reference sequence). This CDR3 spans 15 amino acids. The CDR3 DNA is TGCAGTGCTAGCCCAAGACAGGCGCTTAACTATGGCTACACCTTC. Translated: CSASPRQALNYGYTF.

The V and J genes are TRBV20-1 and TRBJ2-1; perhaps D is TRBD1 or TRBD2 (5 bases each). V lost 1 base and J 6 bases, leaving 13 bases between the germline ends. The CDR3 is 14 amino acids. Germline assignment: CDR1 DFQATT and CDR2 SNEGSKA (reference sequence). The CDR3 bases are TGCAGTGCTAGAGGGGGGAAGGGAAGCAATGAGCAGTTCTTC. Its protein product is CSARGGKGSNEQFF.

This rearrangement joins TRBV6-5 to TRBJ2-4; possibly TRBD2 for D (6 bases). The CDR3 runs 13 residues. The V gene's germline CDR1 is MNHEY and CDR2 SVGAGI. V was cut by 2 bases and J by 13 bases, with 15 bases left in between. The CDR3 DNA follows: TGTGCCAGCAGTTACGAGGCATCGGGGGAGCAGTACTTC. Translation: CASSYEASGEQYF.

The chain uses TRBV3-1 and TRBJ2-1; D perhaps matches TRBD1 (5 bases). Germline CDR1 LGHDT, CDR2 YNNKEL (reference sequence). Trimming shortened V by 0 bases and J by 2 bases, and 11 bases separated the two germline ends. CDR3 size: 16 residues. This CDR3 reads CASSQEGQGTYNEQFF. In DNA form, the CDR3 reads TGTGCCAGCAGCCAAGAGGGCCAGGGTACCTACAATGAGCAGTTCTTC.

This clonotype was counted only a few times. The chain is built from TRBV20-1 and TRBJ2-1, with 8 bases fitting TRBD2. Germline loops: CDR1 DFQATT, CDR2 SNEGSKA (reference sequence). This CDR3 has 17 residues. After removal of 0 bases from V and 3 bases from J, the junction contained 10 bases not matched to a gene. CDR3 bases: TGCAGTGCTAGAGAGAAGGGAGGGCGGGGGGACTACAATGAGCAGTTCTTC. Amino acid sequence: CSAREKGGRGDYNEQFF.